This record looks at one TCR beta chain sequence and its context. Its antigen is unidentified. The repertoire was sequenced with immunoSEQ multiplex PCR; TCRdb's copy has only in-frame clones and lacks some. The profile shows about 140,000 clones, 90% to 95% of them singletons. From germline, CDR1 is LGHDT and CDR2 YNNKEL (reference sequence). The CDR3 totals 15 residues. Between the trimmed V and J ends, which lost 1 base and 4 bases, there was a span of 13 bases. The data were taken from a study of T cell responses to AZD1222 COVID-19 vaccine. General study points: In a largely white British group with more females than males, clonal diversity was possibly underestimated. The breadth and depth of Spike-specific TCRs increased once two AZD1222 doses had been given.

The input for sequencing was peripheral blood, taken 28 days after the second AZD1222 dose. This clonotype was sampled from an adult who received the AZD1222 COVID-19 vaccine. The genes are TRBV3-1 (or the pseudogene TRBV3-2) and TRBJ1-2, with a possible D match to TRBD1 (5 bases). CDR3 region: CASSQGTRDLYGYTF. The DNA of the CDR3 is TGTGCCAGCAGCCAAGGAACACGGGACCTCTATGGCTACACCTTC.